The rows below give T cell receptor beta chains drawn from one sample of a study of blood T cell repertoires in COVID-19. Only in-frame clones appear in the TCRdb table, and some are missing; sequencing was by immunoSEQ multiplex PCR. The repertoire holds 250,000 to 300,000 clones, roughly 87% seen once, with 0.8% to 1% in the top ten. Sequencing was carried out using PBMCs or T cells enriched from blood (not recorded which). The receptors shown here come from a woman aged 30 to 39 who had recovered from COVID-19. Both conserved end residues are part of each CDR3. D genes are given only for firm matches. Not every row has a clone size; where given, it reads once, few, many or a size class.

D	V	J	size	CDR3	DNA
.	TRBV2	TRBJ1-3	.	CAGGGFSGNTIYF	TGTGCCGGGGGGGGTTTCTCTGGAAACACCATATATTTT
TRBD1	TRBV6-6	TRBJ1-4	.	CASSFGTGVDEKLFF	TGTGCCAGCAGCTTCGGGACAGGTGTTGATGAAAAACTGTTTTTT
.	TRBV19	TRBJ2-1	.	CASRSTQPYNEQFF	TGTGCCAGTAGGAGCACGCAACCCTACAATGAGCAGTTCTTC
TRBD1	TRBV2	TRBJ1-1	.	CASSFIPGQGELMNTEAFF	TGTGCCAGCAGCTTTATTCCGGGACAGGGTGAATTGATGAACACTGAAGCTTTCTTT
.	TRBV27	TRBJ2-7	once	CASSLYLGISYEQYF	TGTGCCAGCAGTTTATATCTCGGGATCTCCTACGAGCAGTACTTC
.	TRBV28	TRBJ1-5	once	CASISPRRAGTYGQPQHF	TGTGCCAGCATTAGCCCTCGTAGGGCCGGGACTTACGGTCAGCCCCAGCATTTT
TRBD1	TRBV28	TRBJ1-4	.	CASSLGQGGEKLFF	TGTGCCAGCAGTTTAGGACAGGGGGGTGAAAAACTGTTTTTT
TRBD2	TRBV7-6	TRBJ2-7	.	CASSLSAGAYEQYF	TGTGCCAGCAGCTTGAGCGCGGGAGCCTACGAGCAGTACTTC
.	TRBV3-1/TRBV3-2	TRBJ1-1	.	CASSQVGRGTEAFF	TGTGCCAGCAGCCAAGTGGGGCGGGGCACTGAAGCTTTCTTT
TRBD2	TRBV27	TRBJ2-7	.	CASSSGLAGLYEQYF	TGTGCCAGCAGCTCCGGACTAGCGGGGCTCTACGAGCAGTACTTC
.	TRBV15	TRBJ1-4	.	CATSKRGTNEKLFF	TGTGCCACCAGCAAGAGAGGCACTAATGAAAAACTGTTTTTT
TRBD1	TRBV28	TRBJ1-6	.	CASSRDSNSPLHF	TGTGCCAGCAGTAGGGACAGCAATTCACCCCTCCACTTT
.	TRBV28	TRBJ2-1	.	CASSHHSGSSYNEQFF	TGTGCCAGCAGTCACCACTCAGGAAGCTCCTACAATGAGCAGTTCTTC
.	TRBV19	TRBJ2-5	.	CASSILETQYF	TGTGCCAGTAGTATTCTGGAGACCCAGTACTTC
TRBD2	TRBV7-2	TRBJ2-7	.	CASSITSGDFYEQYF	TGTGCCAGCAGTATTACTAGCGGGGACTTCTACGAGCAGTACTTC
.	TRBV21-1	TRBJ2-7	.	CASSPRGAYEQYF	TGTGCCAGCAGCCCCCGAGGAGCCTACGAGCAGTACTTC
.	TRBV16	TRBJ1-2	.	CASSQLGPAPAGNYGYTF	TGTGCCAGCAGCCAATTAGGCCCGGCCCCGGCAGGTAACTATGGCTACACCTTC
TRBD2	TRBV3-1/TRBV3-2	TRBJ2-5	.	CASSERGLAGETQYF	TGTGCCAGCAGTGAGCGGGGACTAGCGGGAGAGACCCAGTACTTC
TRBD2	TRBV27	TRBJ2-3	.	CASSPIAGGPGTDTQYF	TGTGCCAGCAGTCCAATAGCGGGAGGGCCGGGCACAGATACGCAGTATTTT
.	TRBV7-9	TRBJ1-1	.	CASSLQRTANTEAFF	TGTGCCAGCAGCCTTCAAAGGACAGCGAACACTGAAGCTTTCTTT
TRBD1	TRBV5-1	TRBJ1-2	.	CASSFGGQDGYTF	TGCGCCAGCAGCTTCGGGGGACAGGACGGCTACACCTTC
TRBD2	TRBV30	TRBJ2-3	.	CAWSVVSGGTDTQYF	TGTGCCTGGAGTGTCGTTAGCGGGGGCACAGATACGCAGTATTTT
TRBD2	TRBV5-1	TRBJ2-5	.	CASSLGLAGPQETQYF	TGCGCCAGCAGCTTAGGACTAGCGGGGCCCCAAGAGACCCAGTACTTC
.	TRBV27	TRBJ1-5	.	CASKVSGVGVYQPQHF	TGTGCCAGCAAAGTTAGCGGGGTGGGGGTTTATCAGCCCCAGCATTTT
.	TRBV3-1/TRBV3-2	TRBJ2-7	.	CASSQDEGEGYEQYF	TGTGCCAGCAGCCAAGACGAGGGAGAAGGCTACGAGCAGTACTTC
TRBD2	TRBV27	TRBJ2-2	.	CASSLFPPPLAGYGELFF	TGTGCCAGCAGTTTATTTCCCCCTCCCCTAGCGGGATACGGGGAGCTGTTTTTT
.	TRBV24-1	TRBJ1-6	.	CATSDLGSGATPLHF	TGTGCCACCAGTGATTTGGGGTCAGGTGCTACACCCCTCCACTTT
TRBD1	TRBV7-9	TRBJ1-2	.	CASSSSGTGGANGYTF	TGTGCCAGCAGCTCATCCGGGACAGGGGGCGCAAATGGCTACACCTTC
TRBD1	TRBV28	TRBJ1-3	.	CASSQPQGALFSGNTIYF	TGTGCCAGCAGCCAGCCGCAGGGGGCTCTTTTCTCTGGAAACACCATATATTTT
TRBD2	TRBV6-4	TRBJ2-3	.	CASSPLAGSYTDTQYF	TGTGCCAGCAGTCCTCTAGCGGGGAGTTACACAGATACGCAGTATTTT
.	TRBV24-1	TRBJ2-1	.	CATGRVYNEQFF	TGTGCCACCGGTCGAGTATACAATGAGCAGTTCTTC
TRBD2	TRBV4-3	TRBJ2-7	.	CASSQELAGDYEQYF	TGCGCCAGCAGCCAAGAGCTAGCGGGGGATTACGAGCAGTACTTC
.	TRBV9	TRBJ2-7	.	CASSQQGFSYEQYF	TGTGCCAGCAGTCAGCAGGGGTTTTCTTACGAGCAGTACTTC
.	TRBV5-8	TRBJ2-1	.	CASSLGGALRDEQFF	TGTGCCAGCAGCTTGGGCGGGGCTTTAAGGGATGAGCAGTTCTTC
.	TRBV27	TRBJ1-1	.	CASSSSGIGRTEAFF	TGTGCCAGCAGTTCCTCAGGGATCGGGAGGACTGAAGCTTTCTTT
TRBD1	TRBV29-1	TRBJ1-2	.	CSARRTGGNYGYTF	TGCAGCGCTAGAAGGACAGGAGGCAACTATGGCTACACCTTC
.	TRBV7-8	TRBJ2-7	.	CASSLAGGDYYEQYF	TGTGCCAGCAGCTTAGCGGGAGGAGACTACTACGAGCAGTACTTC
TRBD1	TRBV11-2	TRBJ1-1	few	CASGKGRDRVSTEAFF	TGTGCCAGCGGTAAAGGCCGGGACAGGGTAAGCACTGAAGCTTTCTTT
.	TRBV7-2	TRBJ2-7	once	CASSRSSYEQYF	TGTGCCAGCAGCCGCAGCTCCTACGAGCAGTACTTC
.	TRBV7-9	TRBJ1-4	.	CASRSGAEKLFF	TGTGCCAGCAGATCAGGGGCTGAAAAACTGTTTTTT
.	TRBV5-1	TRBJ1-1	.	CASSFSLNTEAFF	TGCGCCAGCAGCTTTTCATTGAACACTGAAGCTTTCTTT
.	TRBV12-3/TRBV12-4	TRBJ2-7	.	CASTAGYEQYF	TGTGCCAGCACGGCGGGTTACGAGCAGTACTTC
.	TRBV3-1/TRBV3-2	TRBJ2-7	.	CASIGANEQYF	TGTGCCAGCATTGGGGCGAACGAGCAGTACTTC
TRBD1	TRBV5-1	TRBJ2-5	.	CASSDYRGKETQYF	TGCGCCAGCAGCGATTACAGGGGGAAAGAGACCCAGTACTTC
.	TRBV6-5	TRBJ1-1	.	CASRGGPPQNTEAFF	TGTGCCAGCAGGGGGGGTCCCCCACAAAACACTGAAGCTTTCTTT
TRBD1	TRBV27	TRBJ1-2	.	CASKSLGRGLTHLKDYGYTF	TGTGCCAGCAAGTCATTAGGCAGGGGGCTAACCCACCTAAAGGACTATGGCTACACCTTC
TRBD2	TRBV10-3	TRBJ2-7	.	CAISEPGLAAYEQYF	TGTGCCATCAGTGAGCCGGGACTAGCGGCCTACGAGCAGTACTTC
.	TRBV18	TRBJ1-1	.	CASSPDPGGNTEAFF	TGTGCCAGCTCACCCGACCCCGGAGGGAACACTGAAGCTTTCTTT
.	TRBV28	TRBJ1-4	.	CASSFGGTNEKLFF	TGTGCCAGCAGTTTTGGAGGTACTAATGAAAAACTGTTTTTT
TRBD1	TRBV6-5	TRBJ1-4	.	CASKLNRGPNEKLFF	TGTGCCAGCAAATTAAACAGGGGACCTAATGAAAAACTGTTTTTT
.	TRBV7-6	TRBJ1-1	.	CASSPTNLQGNTEAFF	TGTGCCAGCAGCCCAACTAATTTACAGGGGAACACTGAAGCTTTCTTT
.	TRBV19	TRBJ1-6	once	CASSISGNNSPLHF	TGTGCCAGTAGCATCTCAGGGAATAATTCACCCCTCCACTTT
TRBD2	TRBV30	TRBJ2-7	.	CAWRTPGGGYEQYF	TGTGCCTGGAGGACCCCTGGGGGGGGGTACGAGCAGTACTTC
.	TRBV14	TRBJ1-2	.	CASSRGEGYGYTF	TGTGCCAGCAGCCGCGGGGAGGGCTATGGCTACACCTTC
TRBD2	TRBV25-1	TRBJ2-2	.	CASKLSGRGELFF	TGTGCCAGCAAACTCAGCGGGAGAGGGGAGCTGTTTTTT
.	TRBV11-2	TRBJ1-6	.	CASSFGGANAVRYFPLHF	TGTGCCAGCAGCTTTGGGGGGGCAAACGCAGTTCGGTATTTTCCCCTCCACTTT
.	TRBV27	TRBJ1-3	once	CASRIQAEGNTIYF	TGTGCCAGCAGGATACAGGCCGAAGGGAACACCATATATTTT